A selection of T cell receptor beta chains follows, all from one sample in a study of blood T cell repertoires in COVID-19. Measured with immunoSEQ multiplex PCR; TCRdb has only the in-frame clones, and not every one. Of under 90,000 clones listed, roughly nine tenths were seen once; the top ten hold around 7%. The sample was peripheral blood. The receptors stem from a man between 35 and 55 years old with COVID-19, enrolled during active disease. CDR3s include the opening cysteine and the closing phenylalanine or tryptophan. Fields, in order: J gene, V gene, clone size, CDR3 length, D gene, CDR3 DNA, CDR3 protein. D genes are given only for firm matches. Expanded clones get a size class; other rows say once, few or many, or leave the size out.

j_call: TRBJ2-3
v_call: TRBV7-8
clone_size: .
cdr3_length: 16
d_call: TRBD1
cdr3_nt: TGTGCCAGCAGTCTCCTGCCGGGACAGTCCACAGATACGCAGTATTTT
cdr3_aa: CASSLLPGQSTDTQYF

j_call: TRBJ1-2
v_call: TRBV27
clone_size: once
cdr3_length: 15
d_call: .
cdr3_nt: TGTGCCAGCACCGAAAGTCCTAGCCGTGGCTATGGCTACACCTTC
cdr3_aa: CASTESPSRGYGYTF

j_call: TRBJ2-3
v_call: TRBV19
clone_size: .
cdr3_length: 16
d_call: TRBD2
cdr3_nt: TGTGCCAGTAGTCTCCCCTCTGGCGGGGGGGCTGAGACGCAGTATTTT
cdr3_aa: CASSLPSGGGAETQYF

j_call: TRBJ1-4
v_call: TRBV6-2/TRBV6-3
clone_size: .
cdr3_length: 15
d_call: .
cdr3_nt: TGTGCCAGCAGTTATAGCCAACCGGGGAGTGAAAAACTGTTTTTT
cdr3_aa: CASSYSQPGSEKLFF

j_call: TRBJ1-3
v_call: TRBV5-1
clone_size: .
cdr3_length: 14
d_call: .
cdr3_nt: TGCGCCAGCAGCTTGGGAGGGACAGGAAACACCATATATTTT
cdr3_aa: CASSLGGTGNTIYF

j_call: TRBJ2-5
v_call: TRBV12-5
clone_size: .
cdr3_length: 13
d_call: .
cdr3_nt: TGTGCTAGTGGTAGGGACTTTCAAGAGACCCAGTACTTC
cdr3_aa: CASGRDFQETQYF

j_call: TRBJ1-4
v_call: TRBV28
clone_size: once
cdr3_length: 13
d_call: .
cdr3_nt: TGTGCCACTGGCGGGGGGTGGGGTGAAAAACTGTTTTTT
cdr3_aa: CATGGGWGEKLFF

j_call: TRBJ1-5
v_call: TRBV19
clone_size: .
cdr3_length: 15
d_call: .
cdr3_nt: TGTGCCAGTAGCCTTGACAGGAATAGCAATCAGCCCCAGCATTTT
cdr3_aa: CASSLDRNSNQPQHF

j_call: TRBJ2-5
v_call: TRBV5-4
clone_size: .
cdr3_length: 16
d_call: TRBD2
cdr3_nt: TGTGCCAGCAGCTGGGAAGCGGGGCGCAGTCAAGAGACCCAGTACTTC
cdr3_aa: CASSWEAGRSQETQYF

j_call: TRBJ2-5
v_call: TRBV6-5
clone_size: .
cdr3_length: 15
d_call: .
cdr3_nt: TGTGCCAGCAGTCTATCCCCCACCTTAGCAGAGACCCAGTACTTC
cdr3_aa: CASSLSPTLAETQYF

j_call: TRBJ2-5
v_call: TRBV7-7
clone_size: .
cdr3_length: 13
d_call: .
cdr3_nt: TGTGCCAGCAGCTTTGGGGGCGGGGAGACCCAGTACTTC
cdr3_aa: CASSFGGGETQYF

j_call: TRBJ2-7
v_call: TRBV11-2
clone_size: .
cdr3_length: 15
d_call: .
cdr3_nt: TGTGCCAGCAGCCCGTATGGGGGGGCGGCCTACGAGCAGTACTTC
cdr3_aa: CASSPYGGAAYEQYF

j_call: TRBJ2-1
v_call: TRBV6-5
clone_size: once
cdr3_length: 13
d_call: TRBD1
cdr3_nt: TGTGCCAGCAACAGGGGTACCTACAATGAGCAGTTCTTC
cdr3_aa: CASNRGTYNEQFF

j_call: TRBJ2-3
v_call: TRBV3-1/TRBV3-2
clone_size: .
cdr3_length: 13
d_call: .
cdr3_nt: TGTGCCAGCAGCCAAGACAGGTTATATACGCAGTATTTT
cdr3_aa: CASSQDRLYTQYF

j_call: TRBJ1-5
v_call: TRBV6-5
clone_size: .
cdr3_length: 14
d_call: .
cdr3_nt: TGTGCCAGCAGCGGCGCGAGGGAGGATCAGCCCCAGCATTTT
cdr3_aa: CASSGAREDQPQHF

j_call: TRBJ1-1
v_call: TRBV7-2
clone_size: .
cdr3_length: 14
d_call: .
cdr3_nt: TGTGCCAGCAGCGAAAGCTATAGGAACACTGAAGCTTTCTTT
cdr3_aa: CASSESYRNTEAFF

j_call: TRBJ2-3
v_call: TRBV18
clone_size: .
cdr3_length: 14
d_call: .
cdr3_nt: TGTGCCAGCTCACCGGACACGGGCAAGGATACGCAGTATTTT
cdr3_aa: CASSPDTGKDTQYF

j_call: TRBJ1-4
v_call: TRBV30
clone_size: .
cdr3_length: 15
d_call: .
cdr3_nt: TGTGCCTGGAGTGATGTACAGGGAGCTAATGAAAAACTGTTTTTT
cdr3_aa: CAWSDVQGANEKLFF

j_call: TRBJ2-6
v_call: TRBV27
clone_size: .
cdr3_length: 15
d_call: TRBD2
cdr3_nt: TGTGCCAGCAGTTTAGCGGGGGCTGGGGCCAACGTCCTGACTTTC
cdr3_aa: CASSLAGAGANVLTF

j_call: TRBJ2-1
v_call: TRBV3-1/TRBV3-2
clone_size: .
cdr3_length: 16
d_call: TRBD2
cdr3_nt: TGTGCCAGCAGCCAACAACTAGCGGGGTCATACAATGAGCAGTTCTTC
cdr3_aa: CASSQQLAGSYNEQFF

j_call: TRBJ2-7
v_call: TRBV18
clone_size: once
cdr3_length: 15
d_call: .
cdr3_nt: TGTGCCAGCTCACCACAATCTGGGGGCGGGTACGAGCAGTACTTC
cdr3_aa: CASSPQSGGGYEQYF

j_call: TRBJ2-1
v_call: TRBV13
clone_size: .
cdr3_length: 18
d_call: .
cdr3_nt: TGTGCCAGCAGCTGGAGGGTTAGCAAAATATCTTCCTACAATGAGCAGTTCTTC
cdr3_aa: CASSWRVSKISSYNEQFF

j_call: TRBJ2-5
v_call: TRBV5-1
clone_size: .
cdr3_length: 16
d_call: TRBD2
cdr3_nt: TGCGCCAGCAGCTTAGGAAGCGGGGGGATTCAAGAGACCCAGTACTTC
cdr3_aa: CASSLGSGGIQETQYF

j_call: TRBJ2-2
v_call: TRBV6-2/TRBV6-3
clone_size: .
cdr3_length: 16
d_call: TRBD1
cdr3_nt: TGTGCCAGCAGCCCTACCCGGGACAGGGGTTTCGGGGAGCTGTTTTTT
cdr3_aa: CASSPTRDRGFGELFF

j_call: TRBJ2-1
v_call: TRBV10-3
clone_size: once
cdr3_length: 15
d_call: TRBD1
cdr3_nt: TGTGCCATCAGTGAGAGAGGGGGCCTTGGTAATGAGCAGTTCTTC
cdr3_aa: CAISERGGLGNEQFF

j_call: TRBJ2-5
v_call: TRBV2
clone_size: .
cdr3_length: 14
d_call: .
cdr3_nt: TGTGCCAGCAGTGAACTCCACGGGGGAGAGACCCAGTACTTC
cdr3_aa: CASSELHGGETQYF